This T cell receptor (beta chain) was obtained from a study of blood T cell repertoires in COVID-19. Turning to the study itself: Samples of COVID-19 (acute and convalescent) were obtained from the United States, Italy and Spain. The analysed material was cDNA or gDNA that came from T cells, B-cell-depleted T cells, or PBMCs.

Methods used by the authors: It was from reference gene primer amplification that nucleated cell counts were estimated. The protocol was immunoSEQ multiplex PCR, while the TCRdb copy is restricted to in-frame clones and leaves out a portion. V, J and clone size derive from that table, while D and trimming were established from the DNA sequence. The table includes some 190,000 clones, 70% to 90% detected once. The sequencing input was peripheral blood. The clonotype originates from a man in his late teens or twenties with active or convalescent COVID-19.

The CDR3 is CASSFSHEQFF. The DNA for the CDR3 is TGTGCCAGCAGTTTCAGTCATGAGCAGTTCTTC. The chain links TRBV28 to TRBJ2-1, with D hard to call. V was pared by 3 bases and J by 8 bases, with 5 bases between. The germline CDR1 and CDR2 sequences are MDHEN and SYDVKM. The CDR3 covers 11 residues.